This T cell receptor beta chain comes out of a study of blood T cell repertoires in COVID-19. In the study overall: The analysed material was cDNA or gDNA that came from T cells, B-cell-depleted T cells, or PBMCs.

The CDR3 extends over 12 residues, inclusive of both ends. Germline CDR1 and CDR2: SGHDT and YYEEEE. Original processing methods: By means of reference gene primer amplification, nucleated cell counts were estimated. TCRdb keeps only in-frame clones here, not all; method: immunoSEQ multiplex PCR. V, J and clone size reflect that table, while D and trimming were determined from the DNA. The sample has 250,000 to 300,000 clones; roughly 83% are singletons. A word on this clone: In this CDR3 the conserved last residue, phenylalanine or tryptophan, is missing, so a read error is likely. The DNA is omitted, as the CDR3 cannot be located on it reliably, and the CDR3 follows TCRdb's listing.

The sample consisted of peripheral blood. The rearrangement joins TRBV5-6 to TRBJ1-1; the table's TRBD1 call for D was not verified on the DNA. The sequence was collected from a man aged 60 to 75 who had recovered from COVID-19. CDR3 loop: CASSAPGQGPLV.